The 19 T cell receptor beta chains below come from one sample, sequenced in a study of blood T cell repertoires in COVID-19 (dated by TCRdb to the early 2020s). Receptors were amplified or captured by the immunoSEQ multiplex PCR assay. TCRdb took this table from immuneACCESS and kept in-frame rearrangements with V and J called. Such tables lack part of the clones; where checked against another copy, unresolved V genes explain under half of the gap, and the rest is unexplained. The sample table contains approximately 40,000 clones; only one count was recorded for around 90% of them. The top ten clones comprise around 5.1% of the sample. Sample: peripheral blood. Source of these receptors: a woman over 75 with acute or convalescent COVID-19.

The genes are TRBV18 and TRBJ2-1; D ambiguous. The V end was cut by 3 bases, the J end by 9 bases, with 9 bases between. The CDR3 contains 12 residues. The germline V gene has CDR1 KGHSH and CDR2 LQKENI. The CDR3 region is CASSPPESEQFF. The DNA of the CDR3 is TGTGCCAGCTCACCCCCCGAGAGTGAGCAGTTCTTC.

The CDR3 region is CASSSGFYAFQETQYF. CDR3 DNA: TGTGCCAGCAGCTCCGGGTTTTATGCGTTTCAAGAGACCCAGTACTTC. V and J are TRBV7-2 and TRBJ2-5; D is ambiguous. Germline assignment: CDR1 SGHTA and CDR2 FQGNSA. The CDR3 is 16 residues long. Between the trimmed V and J ends, which lost 4 bases and 2 bases, there was a span of 17 bases.

Here the CDR3 DNA reads TGTGCCATCAGTGTTGGGACTAGGGTCTACGAGCAGTACTTC. It specifies CAISVGTRVYEQYF. J is TRBJ2-7 and V is TRBV10-3, with 8 bases fitting TRBD2. V shed 4 bases and J 3 bases; nucleotides not matched to a gene: 5. Germline CDR1 reads ENHRY; CDR2 reads SYGVKD. The CDR3 totals 14 residues.

The genes are TRBV18 and TRBJ2-3, with TRBD2 matching 9 bases. Losses at the gene ends were 1 base for V and 4 bases for J; bases not matched to a gene: 3. This CDR3 spans 15 amino acids. Germline V gene lookup returns CDR1 KGHSH and CDR2 LQKENI. The CDR3 spells CASSPLAGAADTQYF. The CDR3 DNA reads as TGTGCCAGCTCACCACTAGCGGGGGCCGCAGATACGCAGTATTTT. The whole variable domain, filled in from reference TRBV18 and TRBJ2-3, reads NAGVMQNPRHLVRRRGQEARLRCSPMKGHSHVYWYRQLPEEGLKFMVYLQKENIIDESGMPKERFSAEFPKEGPSILRIQQVVRGDSAAYFCASSPLAGAADTQYFGPGTRLTVL.

V and J are TRBV6-2 or TRBV6-3 and TRBJ1-2; 11 bases line up with TRBD1. CDR3 length: 14 amino acids. Germline assignment: CDR1 MNHEY and CDR2 SVGEGT. V dropped 5 bases and J dropped 6; count of bases not matched to a gene: 5. In DNA, the CDR3 is TGTGCCAGCAGTAGGACAGGGGGCGCGAATGGCTACACCTTC. The encoded protein is CASSRTGGANGYTF.

The CDR3 DNA reads TGTGCCAGCGGGGGGGCCTCGTATCGAGAGACCCAGTACTTC. The encoded protein is CASGGASYRETQYF. The chain combines TRBV19 with TRBJ2-5; 8 bases align to TRBD2. This CDR3 is built from 14 residues. V shed 9 bases and J 4 bases; nucleotides not matched to a gene: 10. Per germline, CDR1 LNHDA and CDR2 SQIVND (reference sequence).

The chain joins TRBV5-1 to TRBJ1-1; tentatively, D is TRBD1 (6 bases). The V end was cut by 3 bases, the J end by 2 bases, with 14 bases between. CDR1 SGHRS and CDR2 YFSETQ come from the germline V gene. The CDR3 totals 15 residues. CDR3 loop: CASSSGQTLNTEAFF. The CDR3 DNA is TGCGCCAGCAGCTCCGGACAGACTCTTAACACTGAAGCTTTCTTT.

This chain joins TRBV29-1 and TRBJ2-5; 10 nucleotides match TRBD1. Trimming cost V 7 bases and J 4 bases; bases outside gene matches: 3. This CDR3 spans 12 amino acids. Germline lookup yields CDR1 SQVTM and CDR2 ANQGSEA. The CDR3 DNA sequence: TGCAGCGCCCGGACAGGGGGAGAGACCCAGTACTTC. It translates to CSARTGGETQYF.

This sequence joins TRBV5-1 and TRBJ1-3, with D perhaps matching TRBD1 (5 bases). This CDR3 is 11 amino acids long. V lost 4 bases, J lost 10 bases, and 9 bases lay in between. Germline CDR1 reads SGHRS; CDR2 reads YFSETQ. The chain's CDR3 is CASSAQGTIYF. In DNA, the CDR3 is TGCGCCAGCAGCGCGCAGGGTACCATATATTTT.

This clone was recorded only once. V usage is TRBV11-2 and J usage is TRBJ1-2; 7 bases agree with TRBD1. This CDR3 contains 14 residues. V lost 5 bases and J lost 1; bases outside the gene matches: 4. In germline, CDR1 is SGHAT, CDR2 FQNNGV. The CDR3 here is CASSLGQNNYGYTF. CDR3 DNA sequence: TGTGCCAGCAGCCTGGGACAGAATAACTATGGCTACACCTTC.

CDR3 bases: TGCGCCAGCAGCTTGAGTGGTTATCCAGGCACAGATACGCAGTATTTT. This encodes CASSLSGYPGTDTQYF. The rearrangement joins TRBV5-1 to TRBJ2-3; D is unclear. Trimming pared 1 base from V and 1 base from J, leaving 13 bases between. Germline V gene sequence: CDR1 SGHRS, CDR2 YFSETQ. The CDR3 is 16 amino acids.

This clone came up once. J is TRBJ2-3 and V is TRBV7-2; 10 bases match TRBD2. The CDR3 is made up of 17 amino acids. CDR1 and CDR2 from the germline V gene are SGHTA and FQGNSA. Losses at the gene ends were 1 base for V and 1 base for J; bases not matched to a gene: 5. CDR3 sequence: CASSLGLSGGRTDTQYF. In DNA form, the CDR3 reads TGTGCCAGCAGCTTAGGGCTTAGCGGGGGGCGCACAGATACGCAGTATTTT.

V usage is TRBV7-3 and J usage is TRBJ2-1; 7 positions match TRBD1. Germline assignment: CDR1 SGHTA and CDR2 FQGTGA. The trim removed 5 bases at V and 5 bases at J, leaving 12 bases unmatched. This CDR3 is 16 amino acids long. CDR3 residues: CASSKNPGTANNEQFF. DNA for the CDR3: TGTGCCAGCAGCAAAAACCCCGGGACAGCTAACAATGAGCAGTTCTTC.

The gene calls are TRBV18 and TRBJ2-7, with TRBD1 matching 8 bases. Germline CDR1 is KGHSH and CDR2 is LQKENI. Unmatched junction bases numbered 8, after V lost 1 base and J lost 0 bases. The CDR3 loop spans 17 amino acids. The CDR3 loop is CASSPRMVQGGSYEQYF. The CDR3 DNA follows: TGTGCCAGCTCACCACGAATGGTACAGGGGGGCTCCTACGAGCAGTACTTC.

This sequence joins TRBV9 and TRBJ2-7; TRBD1 matches at 9 bases. Germline V gene sequence: CDR1 SGDLS, CDR2 YYNGEE. CDR3 size: 15 residues. Trimming cost V 3 bases and J 6 bases; bases outside gene matches: 10. CDR3 sequence reads: CASSATGTGSGEQYF. CDR3 sequence (DNA): TGTGCCAGCAGCGCTACCGGGACAGGGAGTGGCGAGCAGTACTTC.

J is TRBJ1-3 and V is TRBV9, with a weak D call TRBD1 (6 bases). Trimming shortened V by 3 bases and J by 4 bases, and 23 bases separated the two germline ends. The germline V gene encodes CDR1 SGDLS and CDR2 YYNGEE. This CDR3 comprises 18 residues. DNA for the CDR3: TGTGCCAGCAGCGCCTCCCCTACAGGGATTGCGTCGGGAAACACCATATATTTT. This codes for CASSASPTGIASGNTIYF.

The rearrangement uses TRBV24-1 and TRBJ2-5; the D gene is possibly TRBD1 (5 bases). Germline-derived CDR1 and CDR2 are KGHDR and SFDVKD. The length of the CDR3 is 14 residues. Trimming cost V 3 bases and J 1 base, with 8 bases left between them. The CDR3 DNA reads as TGTGCCACCAGTGATCCCCAGGGCCAAGAGACCCAGTACTTC. Amino acids: CATSDPQGQETQYF.

The J gene is TRBJ1-5, the V gene TRBV7-8; tentatively, D is TRBD1 (6 bases). Trimming shortened V by 1 base and J by 7 bases, and 17 bases separated the two germline ends. Germline V gene lookup returns CDR1 SGHVS and CDR2 FQNEAQ. There are 16 residues in the CDR3. The CDR3 is CASSLEGRGRKQPQHF. The CDR3 nucleotides are TGTGCCAGCAGCTTAGAAGGCAGGGGAAGGAAACAGCCCCAGCATTTT.

V gene TRBV19 combines with J gene TRBJ1-2, with D perhaps matching TRBD1 (6 bases). The CDR3 runs to 13 residues. Germline V CDR1 and CDR2: LNHDA, SQIVND (reference sequence). The V gene lost 3 bases and the J gene lost 8 bases, with 13 bases spanning the gap. DNA of the CDR3: TGTGCCAGTAGTATTGACAGGCTGGGGGGCTACACCTTC. Residues: CASSIDRLGGYTF.